The clone carrying this TCR beta chain was detected only once. From germline, CDR1 is SGHTS and CDR2 YDEGEE. The CDR3 has 16 residues. The V and J ends lost 3 bases and 1 base, in that order; junction bases with no gene match: 6. This sample stems from a study of blood T cell repertoires in COVID-19. Study overall: Nucleic acid was either cDNA or gDNA, and it came from T cells, B-cell-depleted T cells, or PBMCs.

Generated by immunoSEQ multiplex PCR, the TCRdb table keeps only in-frame clones and is missing some. This sample has just under 350,000 clones, with 85% to 90% found just once. The Seattle patients, enrolled during active infection, were followed longitudinally. The chain joins TRBV5-8 to TRBJ2-7; 11 bases fit TRBD2. The receptor was derived from a woman aged 45-60 years with COVID-19, enrolled during active disease. Input material: peripheral blood. Written as DNA, the CDR3 is TGTGCCAGCAGCTATAAGACTAGCGGGGTATCCTACGAGCAGTACTTC. Translation gives CASSYKTSGVSYEQYF.